Each of the 17 T cell receptor beta chains below was sequenced from the same sample in a study of blood T cell repertoires in COVID-19. This table comes from immunoSEQ multiplex PCR, and its TCRdb copy is limited to in-frame clones, with some not included. The top ten clones hold roughly 2.5% of a sample with approximately 220,000 clones, approximately 83% of them seen once. The source material was peripheral blood. Receptors originate from a middle-aged woman with active or convalescent COVID-19.

The rearrangement joins TRBV4-1 to TRBJ2-3; the D is unclear. This CDR3 region has 15 residues. Germline assignment: CDR1 MGHRA and CDR2 YSYEKL. V was shortened by 1 base and J by 1 base, with 9 bases between the two germline ends. The DNA of the CDR3 is TGCGCCAGCAGCCAAGCAGACGAGGGCACAGATACGCAGTATTTT. Translation gives CASSQADEGTDTQYF.

The genes are TRBV19 and TRBJ1-2; TRBD1 is a possible D gene (5 bases). Germline CDR1 reads LNHDA; CDR2 reads SQIVND (reference sequence). V was cut by 3 bases and J by 8 bases, with 16 bases left in between. The CDR3 has 14 residues. Here the CDR3 DNA reads TGTGCCAGTAGTATCAGGGCACTCGGGAGCGGCTACACCTTC. Its protein product is CASSIRALGSGYTF. Supplemented by reference TRBV19 and TRBJ1-2, the full variable domain reads DGGITQSPKYLFRKEGQNVTLSCEQNLNHDAMYWYRQDPGQGLRLIYYSQIVNDFQKGDIAEGYSVSREKKESFPLTVTSAQKNPTAFYLCASSIRALGSGYTFGSGTRLTVV.

This clone came up a few times. The chain links TRBV7-9 to TRBJ1-2; 8 nucleotides agree with TRBD1. The CDR3 loop spans 12 amino acids. V was pared by 5 bases and J by 8 bases, with 4 bases of the junction left unmatched. The germline V gene has CDR1 SEHNR and CDR2 FQNEAQ (reference sequence). The CDR3 spells CASSPGQGGYTF. The CDR3, as DNA: TGTGCCAGCAGCCCAGGACAGGGAGGCTACACCTTC.

This chain links TRBV5-1 with TRBJ2-7; TRBD1 is a possible D gene (6 bases). The CDR3 contains 13 residues. V shed 4 bases and J shed 4 bases, with 12 bases lying between them. CDR1 and CDR2 from the germline V gene are SGHRS and YFSETQ. Written as DNA, the CDR3 is TGCGCCAGCAGCGAAGATGGACAGTACGAGCAGTACTTC. Residues: CASSEDGQYEQYF.

The chain uses TRBV19 and TRBJ2-2; 9 positions agree with TRBD1. This CDR3 region has 16 residues. J was trimmed by 5 bases and V by 6 bases; bases with no gene match: 10. Germline CDR1 and CDR2: LNHDA and SQIVND (reference sequence). The DNA for the CDR3 is TGTGCCAGTAGCGTATGGAGACAGGGGGAGACCGGGGAGCTGTTTTTT. It yields the protein CASSVWRQGETGELFF.

The CDR3, as DNA: TGTGCCAGCAGCTACACTAGCGGCACCTACAATGAGCAGTTCTTC. This gives the protein CASSYTSGTYNEQFF. The chain employs TRBV7-2 and TRBJ2-1, with 8 positions matching TRBD2. Losses at the gene ends were 4 bases for V and 2 bases for J; bases not matched to a gene: 4. CDR3 size: 15 residues. The germline gives CDR1 SGHTA, CDR2 FQGNSA. Full variable domain (rest looked up from reference TRBV7-2 and TRBJ2-1): GAGVSQSPSNKVTEKGKDVELRCDPISGHTALYWYRQSLGQGLEFLIYFQGNSAPDKSGLPSDRFSAERTGGSVSTLTIQRTQQEDSAVYLCASSYTSGTYNEQFFGPGTRLTVL.

CDR3 in amino acids: CASSYGLAGGNEQFF. The CDR3, as DNA: TGTGCCAGCAGTTACGGACTAGCGGGAGGTAATGAGCAGTTCTTC. The V gene is TRBV6-2 or TRBV6-3, the J gene TRBJ2-1; TRBD2 agrees at 14 bases. Germline CDR1 MNHEY, CDR2 SVGEGT. The V segment lost 2 bases and the J segment 7 bases; nucleotides outside the gene matches: 1. The CDR3 spans 15 residues.

This sequence joins TRBV27 and TRBJ2-1; 8 bases fit TRBD2. V was clipped by 3 bases and J by 2 bases; unmatched bases: 6. Germline V gene sequence: CDR1 MNHEY, CDR2 SMNVEV (reference sequence). The CDR3 contains 16 residues. The CDR3 region has the DNA TGTGCCAGCAGTTTCAGCCCCGGGGGGGCCTACAATGAGCAGTTCTTC. It codes for CASSFSPGGAYNEQFF.

This chain joins TRBV27 and TRBJ2-2, with TRBD2 matching 7 bases. Trimming removed 8 bases from V and 1 base from J; junction bases left unmatched: 25. Germline V gene lookup returns CDR1 MNHEY and CDR2 SMNVEV (reference sequence). The CDR3 has 21 amino acids. The DNA of the CDR3 is TGTGCCAGCCTCTCCCTCTCCTGGTTGGCGTCTAGCGGAAGGAACACCGGGGAGCTGTTTTTT. Protein product: CASLSLSWLASSGRNTGELFF.

This clone was counted once. The rearrangement links TRBV19 to TRBJ2-7, with D maybe TRBD2 (5 bases). V was clipped by 7 bases and J by 0 bases, with 13 bases between them. Germline lookup yields CDR1 LNHDA and CDR2 SQIVND (reference sequence). This CDR3 is built from 14 residues. The CDR3 reads CASKTIWSSYEQYF. CDR3 sequence (DNA): TGTGCCAGTAAGACTATCTGGAGCTCCTACGAGCAGTACTTC.

This chain's CDR3 is CASSQEQVGFF. DNA of the CDR3: TGTGCCAGCAGCCAAGAACAGGTCGGGTTCTTC. The chain has TRBV3-1 (or the pseudogene TRBV3-2) and TRBJ2-1; perhaps TRBD1 as D (5 bases). Germline V gene data show CDR1 as LGHDT and CDR2 as YNNKEL (reference sequence). The CDR3 is made up of 11 amino acids. The ends were cut back, 0 bases at V and 15 bases at J, with 9 bases in the middle.

This rearrangement joins TRBV15 to TRBJ2-7; 7 bases fit TRBD2. The V and J ends lost 1 base and 2 bases, in that order; junction bases with no gene match: 5. Germline loops: CDR1 LNHNV, CDR2 YYDKDF (reference sequence). The CDR3 loop spans 15 amino acids. The CDR3 bases are TGTGCCACCAGCAGAGGGGGACTAACTCCCTACGAGCAGTACTTC. It is translated as CATSRGGLTPYEQYF.

V and J are TRBV7-9 and TRBJ1-6, with D tentatively TRBD1 (5 bases). The CDR3 contains 17 residues. Germline V gene data show CDR1 as SEHNR and CDR2 as FQNEAQ (reference sequence). V dropped 5 bases and J dropped 10 bases, with 24 bases sitting between them. The CDR3 here is CASSLGRGPNLGSPLHF. CDR3 sequence (DNA): TGTGCCAGCAGCCTTGGGCGGGGCCCCAACCTAGGGTCACCCCTCCACTTT.

V is TRBV2 and J is TRBJ1-2; D unclear. The germline V gene has CDR1 SNHLY and CDR2 FYNNEI. Trimming took 7 bases from V and 1 from J, leaving 7 bases between them. This CDR3 region has 12 residues. DNA of the CDR3: TGTGCCAGCATAGAGGATAACTATGGCTACACCTTC. This codes for CASIEDNYGYTF.

This chain's CDR3 is CASSPHLAGKHGELFF. CDR3 in DNA: TGTGCCAGCAGCCCCCATCTAGCGGGAAAGCACGGGGAGCTGTTTTTT. V gene TRBV7-9 combines with J gene TRBJ2-2, with 9 bases matching TRBD2. The junction had 11 bases not matched to a gene; V was cut back by 5 bases and J by 7 bases. Germline V gives CDR1 SEHNR, CDR2 FQNEAQ (reference sequence). The CDR3 is 16 amino acids. Based on the CDR3 plus reference TRBV7-9 and TRBJ2-2, the full variable domain is DTGVSQNPRHKITKRGQNVTFRCDPISEHNRLYWYRQTLGQGPEFLTYFQNEAQLEKSRLLSDRFSAERPKGSFSTLEIQRTEQGDSAMYLCASSPHLAGKHGELFFGEGSRLTVL.

This clone appeared a few times. The chain couples TRBV9 to TRBJ2-2; 9 nucleotides line up with TRBD1. CDR3 length equals 14 residues. The germline gives CDR1 SGDLS, CDR2 YYNGEE. V shed 5 bases and J 3 bases; nucleotides not matched to a gene: 2. CDR3 sequence (DNA): TGTGCCAGCAGTCGGACAGGGGACACCGGGGAGCTGTTTTTT. Amino acid sequence: CASSRTGDTGELFF.

In this sample, this clone turned up a few times. V is TRBV6-5 and J is TRBJ1-5; 7 positions match TRBD1. The CDR3 runs 14 residues. Germline lookup yields CDR1 MNHEY and CDR2 SVGAGI. V lost 7 bases and J lost 2; bases outside the gene matches: 5. This CDR3 reads CASTYTGGNQPQHF. CDR3 in DNA: TGTGCCAGCACTTATACAGGGGGCAATCAGCCCCAGCATTTT.